This TCR beta chain was sequenced in a study of CD8+ T cells in alopecia areata (dated by TCRdb to the late 2010s). As for the study more broadly: Treated patients were enrolled in an open-label pilot trial of oral tofacitinib, 5 to 10 mg twice daily, for moderate-to-severe alopecia areata. In humans, TCRbeta sequencing was performed on scalp tissue and on sorted CD4+ and CD8+ peripheral blood T cells from healthy controls and from patients with patchy or totalis/universalis alopecia areata. Tofacitinib was administered for 6 to 18 months, and 6 months of follow-up off drug were then conducted to assess delayed response and recurrence. TCRbeta CDR3 regions were amplified by immunoSEQ multiplex PCR using 35 Vbeta forward and 13 Jbeta reverse primers. In both human patients and the C3H/HeJ mouse model, the study applied high-throughput TCRbeta sequencing to look at T cell clonal expansion in alopecia areata. Scalp clonality was compared among normal scalp (n=4), patchy alopecia areata scalp (n=8), and alopecia totalis/universalis scalp (n=8). The SALT score, which quantifies the percentage of affected scalp surface area, was used to measure disease severity in treated patients. The RNA source kit depended on sample type: the PAXgene miRNA kit for fixed scalp, the miRNeasy kit for PBMCs, and the RNeasy kit for mouse skin. Biopsies were taken from tofacitinib-treated patients at baseline and again at 4 and 24 weeks into treatment, and several of those patients also had a later scalp biopsy.

On the study overall, not on this receptor specifically: Lesional scalp, especially in alopecia totalis/universalis, showed higher clonality and more expanded CD8+ clones than normal scalp, suggesting antigenic drive. Because the treated cohort was small and included a single nonresponder, larger studies are needed to assess links between baseline CD8+ expansion and response. Compared with mice, TCR sequences shared between patients were less clear, possibly partly because of HLA diversity across the patient population. Many expanded lesional clones were found to persist in scalp and blood during tofacitinib treatment, and relapse after treatment cessation may be partly explained by this persistence. Resident alphabeta T cells in normal human skin are also sequenced, complicating scalp TCR repertoire analysis, unlike mouse skin dominated by gammadelta T cells. Tofacitinib significantly decreased scalp clonality and the number of expanded CD8+ clones among the top 100 scalp clones.

This specimen's treatment or condition label, per the study, means: oral pan-JAK inhibitor, 5-10 mg twice daily. Lesional scalp punch biopsies and peripheral blood were obtained from alopecia areata patients. PBMCs were separated by density centrifugation and stained for CD3, CD4 and CD8, after which CD4+ and CD8+ T cells were sorted on a FACSAria. A note on this clone: It lacks a known antigen. The record has no base qualities; no much larger clone is one base away.

In the germline V gene, CDR1 corresponds to MGHRA and CDR2 to YSYEKL. Including cysteine and phenylalanine, the CDR3 has 14 amino acids. Only the CDR3 region is kept as DNA, spanning 42 bases read in frame from base 1. V is pared back by 5 bases and J by 3 bases, with 10 bases lying between the germline termini. Library preparation was by the immunoSEQ multiplex PCR assay. To provide template for TCR sequencing, every sample had RNA extracted and reverse transcribed into cDNA. SuperScript III was used to make first-strand cDNA, primed with a 2:1 mix of oligo-dT and random hexamers. A synthetic immune receptor repertoire was used to gauge amplification bias, and whatever bias remained was removed computationally. On the study's bioinformatics: Raw reads were preprocessed to remove errors, and CDR3 was defined according to IMGT conventions as the region from the conserved cysteine to phenylalanine. Clonality was computed by normalizing Shannon entropy by log2 of the number of productive unique TCRs and subtracting the result from 1. Whether scalp clones were CD4 or CD8 was inferred by matching scalp TCRbeta sequences against CD4 and CD8 repertoires sorted from blood. TCRdb obtained this table from immuneACCESS and retained in-frame rearrangements with V and J assigned. These tables miss some clones; where compared with another copy, unresolved V genes account for less than half of the shortfall, and the remainder is unexplained. Clonal size and the V and J genes are those of that table, whereas D and trimming came from the DNA. Counted in this sample were more than 90,000 clones; roughly three fifths of them appeared once. Clones ranked in the top ten supply roughly 17% of the sample.

The source of this sequence is a human donor with alopecia areata. Sequencing used CD8+ T cells sorted from blood, obtained around week 55, from a patient treated with tofacitinib. The sequence joins TRBV4-1 to TRBJ2-2; TRBD2 is possibly the D segment (6 matching bases). The CDR3 protein sequence reads: CASSYRRDTGELFF. The sequenced DNA is TGCGCCAGCAGCTATCGGAGGGACACCGGGGAGCTGTTTTTT.